Listed below are T cell receptor beta chains from one sample, sequenced in a study of blood T cell repertoires in COVID-19. Some clones are missing from TCRdb's copy, which holds only in-frame ones; the method was immunoSEQ multiplex PCR. The repertoire has 210,000 or so clones, around four fifths of them found once; the top ten carry less than 3.5%. Sequencing input: peripheral blood. These receptors were obtained from a man in his forties or fifties with active or convalescent COVID-19. Each CDR3 is given with its conserved first and last residue. D genes are given only for firm matches. Clone size, where shown, is once, few, many, or a class for clones that have expanded.

v_call	d_call	clone_size	j_call	cdr3_aa	cdr3_nt
TRBV7-9	TRBD2	.	TRBJ2-1	CASSLGPAASGRGNEQFF	TGTGCCAGCAGCTTAGGACCCGCGGCTAGCGGGAGAGGTAATGAGCAGTTCTTC
TRBV25-1	.	.	TRBJ1-6	CASSVQGRNSPLHF	TGTGCCAGCAGTGTGCAGGGCCGGAATTCACCCCTCCACTTT
TRBV16	.	.	TRBJ2-1	CASSPRELWGGSSYNEQFF	TGTGCCAGCAGCCCGAGGGAACTCTGGGGGGGCAGCTCCTACAATGAGCAGTTCTTC
TRBV10-3	TRBD1	.	TRBJ1-1	CAIRTAGGSMNTEAFF	TGTGCCATCCGGACGGCAGGGGGCTCGATGAACACTGAAGCTTTCTTT
TRBV27	TRBD1	.	TRBJ2-2	CASMTGFANTGELFF	TGTGCCAGCATGACAGGGTTCGCGAACACCGGGGAGCTGTTTTTT
TRBV6-2/TRBV6-3	.	few	TRBJ1-3	CASSYSERAGNTIYF	TGTGCCAGCAGTTACTCGGAACGGGCTGGAAACACCATATATTTT
TRBV6-6	TRBD1	.	TRBJ2-1	CASSHSGTGGYNEQFF	TGTGCCAGCAGCCACTCCGGGACAGGGGGGTACAATGAGCAGTTCTTC
TRBV19	.	.	TRBJ1-6	CASSISSGSPLHF	TGTGCCAGTAGTATCTCGTCCGGGTCACCCCTCCACTTT
TRBV4-2	TRBD1	.	TRBJ2-3	CASSQGTGETDTQYF	TGTGCCAGCAGCCAAGGGACAGGGGAGACAGATACGCAGTATTTT
TRBV6-5	.	.	TRBJ2-7	CAGGFSYEQYF	TGTGCCGGGGGGTTTAGCTACGAGCAGTACTTC
TRBV3-1/TRBV3-2	TRBD2	many	TRBJ2-5	CASSRQTSGGEQTQYF	TGTGCCAGCAGCCGTCAGACTAGCGGGGGGGAACAGACCCAGTACTTC
TRBV28	.	.	TRBJ1-2	CASDTTGLHYGYTF	TGTGCCAGCGACACTACGGGACTCCACTATGGCTACACCTTC
TRBV5-1	.	.	TRBJ1-5	CASSLGANQPQHF	TGCGCCAGCAGCTTGGGGGCTAATCAGCCCCAGCATTTT
TRBV12-3/TRBV12-4	.	.	TRBJ1-1	CASSGHRNTEAFF	TGTGCCAGCAGTGGACACCGGAACACTGAAGCTTTCTTT
TRBV5-1	TRBD1	once	TRBJ1-2	CASSLAGTGHGYTF	TGCGCCAGCAGCTTGGCCGGGACAGGGCACGGCTACACCTTC
TRBV6-5	.	.	TRBJ1-4	CASSYAGGIEEKLFF	TGTGCCAGCAGTTACGCGGGGGGTATAGAAGAAAAACTGTTTTTT
TRBV9	TRBD2	.	TRBJ2-3	CASSNGGTNTDTQYF	TGTGCCAGCAGCAACGGGGGGACCAACACAGATACGCAGTATTTT
TRBV5-1	.	.	TRBJ1-4	CASSLPGVEKLFF	TGCGCCAGCAGCTTGCCGGGGGTCGAAAAACTGTTTTTT
TRBV5-8	TRBD2	.	TRBJ2-3	CASSHSGGHTNTQYF	TGTGCCAGCAGCCATAGCGGGGGGCACACAAATACGCAGTATTTT
TRBV24-1	.	.	TRBJ2-1	CATSAGQGYNEQFF	TGTGCCACCAGTGCAGGCCAGGGGTACAATGAGCAGTTCTTC
TRBV18	.	.	TRBJ1-3	CASSKRENTIYF	TGTGCCAGCTCAAAGAGGGAAAACACCATATATTTT
TRBV9	TRBD2	.	TRBJ2-3	CASSLGLAGADTQYF	TGTGCCAGCAGCTTGGGACTAGCGGGAGCAGATACGCAGTATTTT
TRBV5-6	TRBD1	.	TRBJ1-1	CASSRGDRVNTEAFF	TGTGCCAGCAGCAGGGGGGACAGGGTGAACACTGAAGCTTTCTTT
TRBV5-4	.	.	TRBJ2-7	CASSLNDRLHEQYF	TGTGCCAGCAGCCTAAATGACAGACTCCACGAGCAGTACTTC
TRBV11-2	.	.	TRBJ1-4	CASSLRPQKLFF	TGTGCCAGCAGCTTACGTCCCCAAAAACTGTTTTTT
TRBV4-3	.	.	TRBJ1-4	CASSQAGGEEKLFF	TGCGCCAGCAGCCAAGCGGGGGGCGAGGAAAAACTGTTTTTT
TRBV6-1	.	.	TRBJ2-1	CASSEVRGNEQFF	TGTGCCAGCAGTGAGGTCAGGGGCAATGAGCAGTTCTTC
TRBV5-4	TRBD2	.	TRBJ2-5	CASSLGSGGARETQYF	TGTGCCAGCAGCTTGGGTAGCGGGGGGGCCAGAGAGACCCAGTACTTC
TRBV18	TRBD1	.	TRBJ1-3	CASSPSQGDTIYF	TGTGCCAGCTCACCATCTCAGGGGGACACCATATATTTT
TRBV7-2	TRBD2	many	TRBJ2-7	CASSLEGLAGRGDEQYF	TGTGCCAGCAGCTTAGAAGGTTTGGCGGGGAGGGGAGACGAGCAGTACTTC
TRBV11-2	.	once	TRBJ1-3	CASSAPNPSSGNTIYF	TGTGCCAGCAGCGCCCCGAATCCCAGCTCTGGAAACACCATATATTTT
TRBV6-5	TRBD1	.	TRBJ1-3	CASSLTGVSLNTIYF	TGTGCCAGCAGTCTAACAGGGGTTTCCCTCAACACCATATATTTT
TRBV7-8	.	.	TRBJ1-3	CASSFEVRGTGNTIYF	TGTGCCAGCAGCTTTGAGGTTAGGGGAACTGGAAACACCATATATTTT
TRBV11-2	TRBD2	.	TRBJ2-3	CASSLLAGGTGDTQYF	TGTGCCAGCAGCCTACTAGCGGGGGGTACGGGAGATACGCAGTATTTT
TRBV15	TRBD1	.	TRBJ1-2	CATSTGQGVRYTF	TGTGCCACCAGCACGGGGCAGGGGGTTCGCTACACCTTC
TRBV11-2	TRBD2	.	TRBJ2-1	CASSFSASGAGDNEQFF	TGTGCCAGCAGCTTTTCGGCTAGCGGGGCAGGGGACAATGAGCAGTTCTTC
TRBV6-1	.	once	TRBJ1-4	CASSDTGLGEKLFF	TGTGCCAGCAGTGACACAGGGTTGGGGGAAAAACTGTTTTTT
TRBV9	.	.	TRBJ1-1	CASSVGAINTEAFF	TGTGCCAGCAGCGTAGGAGCGATTAACACTGAAGCTTTCTTT
TRBV7-9	.	.	TRBJ2-7	CASSLVTRDEQYF	TGTGCCAGCAGCTTAGTGACCAGGGACGAGCAGTACTTC
TRBV2	TRBD1	.	TRBJ2-7	CASRRDRRMAYEQYF	TGTGCCAGCAGGAGGGACAGGCGGATGGCCTACGAGCAGTACTTC
TRBV7-7	TRBD2	.	TRBJ2-5	CASSLSGREETQYF	TGTGCTAGCAGCCTCAGCGGGAGAGAAGAGACCCAGTACTTC
TRBV21-1	.	.	TRBJ2-7	CASSPHSREGYEQYF	TGTGCCAGCAGCCCCCACTCGCGGGAGGGCTACGAGCAGTACTTC
TRBV29-1	.	.	TRBJ2-7	CSVDIIPHAGSQIHEQYF	TGCAGCGTTGACATAATTCCCCATGCGGGATCTCAAATCCACGAGCAGTACTTC
TRBV2	.	.	TRBJ1-1	CASSEIRVATEAFF	TGTGCCAGCAGTGAAATTCGAGTAGCCACTGAAGCTTTCTTT
TRBV6-1	.	.	TRBJ1-4	CASSEARQLNEKLFF	TGTGCCAGCAGTGAAGCCCGACAGCTTAATGAAAAACTGTTTTTT
TRBV7-2	TRBD1	once	TRBJ1-2	CASSLRQGNYGYTF	TGTGCCAGCAGCCTTAGACAGGGAAACTATGGCTACACCTTC